This T cell receptor beta chain was retrieved from a study of shared clonotypes between healthy human individuals. Findings and limits, study-wide: Lower generation probabilities were found for non-shared clonotypes than for those shared by all four donors. Rarefaction demonstrated incomplete sorted-subset sequencing despite large depth.

Deep was the level used in running the assay. Data came from immunoSEQ multiplex PCR; TCRdb stores just in-frame clones and leaves some out. The sample yields 2,500,000 or so clones, approximately 93% seen once. It was into CD45RA+ naive and CD45RA-negative memory subsets that the CD4+ cells were split. CDR3 size: 14 residues. CDR1 is KGHSH, CDR2 LQKENI, per germline. The V end was cut by 2 bases, the J end by 0 bases, with 8 bases between. Remarks on this clone: As yet, its antigen is unknown. At the DNA level, this CDR3 is encoded by other sequences in the same sample as well.

Source material: naive CD4+ T cells from PBMCs. Sample subset: CD45RA+ positively selected. The chain carries TRBV18 and TRBJ2-7; weak D call: TRBD1 (6 bases). The receptor comes from a man aged 18 to 35 in good health. Some clones in this sample may be carry-over from other donors' samples. The CDR3 region is CASSPGTSSYEQYF. The DNA of the CDR3 is TGTGCCAGCTCACCAGGGACAAGCTCCTACGAGCAGTACTTC. Full variable domain (rest looked up from reference TRBV18 and TRBJ2-7): NAGVMQNPRHLVRRRGQEARLRCSPMKGHSHVYWYRQLPEEGLKFMVYLQKENIIDESGMPKERFSAEFPKEGPSILRIQQVVRGDSAAYFCASSPGTSSYEQYFGPGTRLTVT.